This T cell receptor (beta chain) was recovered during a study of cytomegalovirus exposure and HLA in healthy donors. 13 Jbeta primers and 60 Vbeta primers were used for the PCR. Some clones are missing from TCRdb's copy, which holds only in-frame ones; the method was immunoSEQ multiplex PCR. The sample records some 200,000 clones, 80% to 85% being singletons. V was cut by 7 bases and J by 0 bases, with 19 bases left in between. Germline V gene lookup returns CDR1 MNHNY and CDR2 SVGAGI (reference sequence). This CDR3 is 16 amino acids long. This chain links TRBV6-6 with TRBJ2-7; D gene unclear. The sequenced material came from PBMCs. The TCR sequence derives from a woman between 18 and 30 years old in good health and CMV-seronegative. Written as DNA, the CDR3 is TGTGCCAGCACCGGAAAATCCGGAGCTTCCTCCTACGAGCAGTACTTC. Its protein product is CASTGKSGASSYEQYF.